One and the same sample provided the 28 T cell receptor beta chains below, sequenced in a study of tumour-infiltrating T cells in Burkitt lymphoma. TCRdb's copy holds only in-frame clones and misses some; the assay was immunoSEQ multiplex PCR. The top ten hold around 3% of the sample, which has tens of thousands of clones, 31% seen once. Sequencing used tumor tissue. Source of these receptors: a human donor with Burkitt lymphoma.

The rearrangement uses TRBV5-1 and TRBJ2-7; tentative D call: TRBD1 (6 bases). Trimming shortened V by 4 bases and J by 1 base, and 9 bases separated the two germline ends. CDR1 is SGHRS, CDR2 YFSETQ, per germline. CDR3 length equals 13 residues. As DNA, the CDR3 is TGCGCCAGCAGCCCTACAGGGTCCTACGAGCAGTACTTC. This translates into CASSPTGSYEQYF. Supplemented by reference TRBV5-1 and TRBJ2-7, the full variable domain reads KAGVTQTPRYLIKTRGQQVTLSCSPISGHRSVSWYQQTPGQGLQFLFEYFSETQRNKGNFPGRFSGRQFSNSRSEMNVSTLELGDSALYLCASSPTGSYEQYFGPGTRLTVT.

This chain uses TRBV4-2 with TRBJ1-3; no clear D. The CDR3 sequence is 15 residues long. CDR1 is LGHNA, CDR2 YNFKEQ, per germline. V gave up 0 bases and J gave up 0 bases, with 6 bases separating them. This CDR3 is CASSQDPLSGNTIYF. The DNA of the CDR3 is TGTGCCAGCAGCCAAGATCCCCTCTCTGGAAACACCATATATTTT.

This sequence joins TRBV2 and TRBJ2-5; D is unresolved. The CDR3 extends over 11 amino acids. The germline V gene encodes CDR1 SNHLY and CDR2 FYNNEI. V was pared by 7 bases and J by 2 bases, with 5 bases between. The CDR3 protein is CASNRQETQYF. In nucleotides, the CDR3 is TGTGCCAGCAATAGACAAGAGACCCAGTACTTC.

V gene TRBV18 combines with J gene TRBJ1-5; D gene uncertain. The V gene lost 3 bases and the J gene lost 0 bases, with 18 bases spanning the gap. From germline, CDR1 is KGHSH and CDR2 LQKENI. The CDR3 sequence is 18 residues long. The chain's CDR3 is CASSPVQMTGNSNQPQHF. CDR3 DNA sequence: TGTGCCAGCTCACCTGTGCAGATGACGGGAAATAGCAATCAGCCCCAGCATTTT.

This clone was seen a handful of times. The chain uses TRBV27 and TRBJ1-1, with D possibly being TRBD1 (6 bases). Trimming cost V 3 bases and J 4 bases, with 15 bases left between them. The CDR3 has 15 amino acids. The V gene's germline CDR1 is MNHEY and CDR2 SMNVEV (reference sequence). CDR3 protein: CASSLAPGEGTEAFF. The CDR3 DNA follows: TGTGCCAGCAGTTTGGCCCCAGGGGAGGGCACTGAAGCTTTCTTT.

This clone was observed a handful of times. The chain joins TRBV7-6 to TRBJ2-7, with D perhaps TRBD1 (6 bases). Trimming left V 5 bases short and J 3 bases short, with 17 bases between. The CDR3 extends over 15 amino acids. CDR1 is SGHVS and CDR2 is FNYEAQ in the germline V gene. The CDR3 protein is CASSLTGTTFYEQYF. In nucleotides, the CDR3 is TGTGCCAGCAGCCTCACAGGGACGACATTCTACGAGCAGTACTTC.

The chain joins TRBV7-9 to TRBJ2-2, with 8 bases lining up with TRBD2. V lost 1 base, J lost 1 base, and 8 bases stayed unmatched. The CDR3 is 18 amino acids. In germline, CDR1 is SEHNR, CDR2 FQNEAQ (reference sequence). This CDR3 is CASSLGLLAGLNTGELFF. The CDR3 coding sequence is TGTGCCAGCAGCTTAGGGCTGCTAGCGGGCTTGAACACCGGGGAGCTGTTTTTT.

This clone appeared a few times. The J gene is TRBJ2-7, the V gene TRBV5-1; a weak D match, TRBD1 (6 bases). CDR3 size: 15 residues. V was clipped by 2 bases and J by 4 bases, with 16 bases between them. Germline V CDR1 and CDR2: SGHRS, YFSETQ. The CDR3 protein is CASSFRQGRLYEQYF. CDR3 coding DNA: TGCGCCAGCAGCTTCCGGCAGGGGCGCTTATACGAGCAGTACTTC.

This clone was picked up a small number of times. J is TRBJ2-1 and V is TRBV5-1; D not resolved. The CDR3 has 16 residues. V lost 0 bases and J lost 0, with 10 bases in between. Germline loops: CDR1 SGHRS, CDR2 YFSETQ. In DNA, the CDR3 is TGCGCCAGCAGCTTGGGTGCCGCGAGCTCCTACAATGAGCAGTTCTTC. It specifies CASSLGAASSYNEQFF.

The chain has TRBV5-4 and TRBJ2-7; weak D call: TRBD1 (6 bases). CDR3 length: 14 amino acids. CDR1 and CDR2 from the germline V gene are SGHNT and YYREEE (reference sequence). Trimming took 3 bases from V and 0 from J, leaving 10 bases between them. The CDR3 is CASSYDRSSYEQYF. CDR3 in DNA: TGTGCCAGCAGCTATGACAGGAGCTCCTACGAGCAGTACTTC.

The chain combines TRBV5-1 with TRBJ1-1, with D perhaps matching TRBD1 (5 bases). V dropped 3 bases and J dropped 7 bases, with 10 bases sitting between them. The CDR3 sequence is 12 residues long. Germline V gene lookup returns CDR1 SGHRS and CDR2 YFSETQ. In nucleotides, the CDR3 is TGCGCCAGCAGCTCCCTCGACAGTGAAGCTTTCTTT. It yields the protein CASSSLDSEAFF.

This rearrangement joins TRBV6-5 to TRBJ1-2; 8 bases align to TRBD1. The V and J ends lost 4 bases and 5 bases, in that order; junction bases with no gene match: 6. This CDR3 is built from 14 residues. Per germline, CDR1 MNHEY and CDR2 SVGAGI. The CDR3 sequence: CASSSPGQVYGYTF. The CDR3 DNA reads TGTGCCAGCAGTTCCCCGGGACAGGTGTATGGCTACACCTTC.

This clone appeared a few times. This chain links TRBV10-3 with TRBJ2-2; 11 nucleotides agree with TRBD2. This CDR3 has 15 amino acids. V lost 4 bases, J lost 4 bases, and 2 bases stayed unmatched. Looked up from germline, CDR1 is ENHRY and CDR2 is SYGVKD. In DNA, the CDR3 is TGTGCCATCAGTGGGCTAGCGGGGGGCACCGGGGAGCTGTTTTTT. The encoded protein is CAISGLAGGTGELFF.

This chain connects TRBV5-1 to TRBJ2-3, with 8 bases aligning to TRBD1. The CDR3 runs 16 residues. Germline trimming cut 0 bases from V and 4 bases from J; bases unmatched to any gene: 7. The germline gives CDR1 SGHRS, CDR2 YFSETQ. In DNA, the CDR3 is TGCGCCAGCAGCTTGGAGGGACAGGAACGGGCAGATACGCAGTATTTT. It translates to CASSLEGQERADTQYF.

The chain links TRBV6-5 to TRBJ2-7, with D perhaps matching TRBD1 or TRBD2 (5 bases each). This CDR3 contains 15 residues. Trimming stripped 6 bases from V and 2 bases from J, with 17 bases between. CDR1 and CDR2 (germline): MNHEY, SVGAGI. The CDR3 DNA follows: TGTGCCAGCAGACGAAAGTGGGACGGCGCCTACGAGCAGTACTTC. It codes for CASRRKWDGAYEQYF.

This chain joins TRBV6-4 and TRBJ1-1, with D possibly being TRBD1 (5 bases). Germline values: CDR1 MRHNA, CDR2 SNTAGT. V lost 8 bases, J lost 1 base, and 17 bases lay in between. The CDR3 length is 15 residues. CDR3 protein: CASVTIGTRNTEAFF. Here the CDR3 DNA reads TGTGCCAGCGTAACGATCGGGACCCGGAACACTGAAGCTTTCTTT.

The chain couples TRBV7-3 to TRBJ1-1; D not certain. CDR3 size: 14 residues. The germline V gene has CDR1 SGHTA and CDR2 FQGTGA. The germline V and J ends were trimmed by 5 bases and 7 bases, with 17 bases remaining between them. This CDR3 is CASSPTTSGGEAFF. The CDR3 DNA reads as TGTGCCAGCAGCCCCACCACTTCGGGTGGTGAAGCTTTCTTT.

The CDR3, as DNA: TGTGCCAGCAGTCATTTACAAGAGACCCAGTACTTC. Translating gives CASSHLQETQYF. This chain connects TRBV11-2 to TRBJ2-5; D is undetermined. The CDR3 extends over 12 amino acids. Trimming shortened V by 6 bases and J by 2 bases, and 7 bases separated the two germline ends. The V gene's germline CDR1 is SGHAT and CDR2 FQNNGV. Together with reference TRBV11-2 and TRBJ2-5, the CDR3 gives the full variable domain: EAGVAQSPRYKIIEKRQSVAFWCNPISGHATLYWYQQILGQGPKLLIQFQNNGVVDDSQLPKDRFSAERLKGVDSTLKIQPAKLEDSAVYLCASSHLQETQYFGPGTRLLVL.

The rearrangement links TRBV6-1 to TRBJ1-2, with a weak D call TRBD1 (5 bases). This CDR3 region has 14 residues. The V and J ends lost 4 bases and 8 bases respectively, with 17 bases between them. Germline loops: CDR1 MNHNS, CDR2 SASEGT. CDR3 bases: TGTGCCAGCAGTGTTTTGGGGCAGGGAGTAGGCTACACCTTC. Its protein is CASSVLGQGVGYTF.

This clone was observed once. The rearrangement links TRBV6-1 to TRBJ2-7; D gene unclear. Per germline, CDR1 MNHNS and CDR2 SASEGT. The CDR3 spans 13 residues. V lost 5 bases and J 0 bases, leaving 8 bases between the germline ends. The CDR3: CASSTGFSYEQYF. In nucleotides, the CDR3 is TGTGCCAGCAGTACCGGCTTCTCCTACGAGCAGTACTTC.

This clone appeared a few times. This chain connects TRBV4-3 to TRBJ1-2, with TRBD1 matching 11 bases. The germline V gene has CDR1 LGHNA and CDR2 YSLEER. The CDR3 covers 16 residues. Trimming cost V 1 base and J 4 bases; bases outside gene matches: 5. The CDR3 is CASSQGTGTGGYGYTF. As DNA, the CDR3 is TGCGCCAGCAGCCAAGGGACCGGGACAGGGGGCTATGGCTACACCTTC.

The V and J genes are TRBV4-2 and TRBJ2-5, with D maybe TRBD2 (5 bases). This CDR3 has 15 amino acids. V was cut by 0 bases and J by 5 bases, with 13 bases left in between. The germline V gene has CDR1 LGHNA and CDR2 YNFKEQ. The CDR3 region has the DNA TGTGCCAGCAGCCAAGACCGTTGGGGAGTCGAGACCCAGTACTTC. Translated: CASSQDRWGVETQYF.

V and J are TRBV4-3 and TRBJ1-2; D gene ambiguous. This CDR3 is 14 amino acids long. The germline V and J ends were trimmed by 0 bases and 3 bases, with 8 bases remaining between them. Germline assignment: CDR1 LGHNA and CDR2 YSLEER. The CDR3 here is CASSQERRDYGYTF. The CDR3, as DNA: TGCGCCAGCAGCCAAGAAAGGCGGGACTATGGCTACACCTTC.

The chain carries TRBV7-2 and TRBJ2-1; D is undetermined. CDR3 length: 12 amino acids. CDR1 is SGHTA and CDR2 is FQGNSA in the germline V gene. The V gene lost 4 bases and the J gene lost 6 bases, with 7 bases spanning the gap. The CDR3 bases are TGTGCCAGCAGCTCACCTAGCAATGAGCAGTTCTTC. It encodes CASSSPSNEQFF.

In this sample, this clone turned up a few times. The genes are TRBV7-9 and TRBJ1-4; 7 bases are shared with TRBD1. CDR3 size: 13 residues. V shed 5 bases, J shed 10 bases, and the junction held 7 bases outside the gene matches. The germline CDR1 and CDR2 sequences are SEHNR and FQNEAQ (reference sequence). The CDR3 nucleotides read TGTGCCAGCAGCGGTCAGGGGGTCGGAAAACTGTTTTTT. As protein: CASSGQGVGKLFF.

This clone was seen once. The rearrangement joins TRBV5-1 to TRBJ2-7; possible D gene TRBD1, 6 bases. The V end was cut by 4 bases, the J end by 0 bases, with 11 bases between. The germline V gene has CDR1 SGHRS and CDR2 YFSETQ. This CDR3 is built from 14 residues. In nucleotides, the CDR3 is TGCGCCAGCAGCCCCTTGGGGGCCTCCTACGAGCAGTACTTC. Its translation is CASSPLGASYEQYF.

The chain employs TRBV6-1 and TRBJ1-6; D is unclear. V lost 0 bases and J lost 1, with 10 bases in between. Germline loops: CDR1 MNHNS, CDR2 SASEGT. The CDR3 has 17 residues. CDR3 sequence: CASSEARARSYNSPLHF. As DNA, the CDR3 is TGTGCCAGCAGTGAAGCCCGGGCGCGATCCTATAATTCACCCCTCCACTTT.

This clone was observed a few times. CDR3 sequence reads: CSVVPNVNEQYF. The CDR3 DNA sequence: TGCAGCGTTGTCCCCAACGTGAACGAGCAGTACTTC. This chain links TRBV29-1 with TRBJ2-7; no clear D gene. Trimming cost V 4 bases and J 5 bases, with 12 bases left between them. Germline values: CDR1 SQVTM, CDR2 ANQGSEA. The length of the CDR3 is 12 residues.